This passage covers 25 T cell receptor beta chains from one sample sequenced in a study of blood T cell repertoires in COVID-19. TCRdb's copy holds only in-frame clones and misses some; the assay was immunoSEQ multiplex PCR. The sample has 25,000 to 35,000 clones, around 85% seen once. The source material was peripheral blood. The receptor set was obtained from a man older than 75 with active COVID-19.

The rearrangement links TRBV3-1 (or the pseudogene TRBV3-2) to TRBJ2-4; 7 bases align to TRBD2. This CDR3 is 16 amino acids long. CDR1 and CDR2 from the germline V gene are LGHDT and YNNKEL (reference sequence). V shed 0 bases, J shed 0 bases, and the junction held 2 bases outside the gene matches. CDR3 DNA sequence: TGTGCCAGCAGCCAAGAGGGGAGGGGAGCCAAAAACATTCAGTACTTC. Residues: CASSQEGRGAKNIQYF.

The V and J genes are TRBV5-8 and TRBJ1-5; 8 bases agree with TRBD1. CDR1 is SGHTS and CDR2 is YDEGEE in the germline V gene. Unmatched junction bases numbered 5, after V lost 4 bases and J lost 2 bases. The CDR3 length is 15 residues. The CDR3 bases are TGTGCCAGCAGCCGGACAGGGCAGGGCAATCAGCCCCAGCATTTT. Its protein product is CASSRTGQGNQPQHF. Combining the CDR3 with reference TRBV5-8 and TRBJ1-5 gives the whole variable domain EAGVTQSPTHLIKTRGQQATLRCSPISGHTSVYWYQQALGLGLQFLLWYDEGEERNRGNFPPRFSGRQFPNYSSELNVNALELEDSALYLCASSRTGQGNQPQHFGDGTRLSIL.

The genes are TRBV9 and TRBJ2-2, with 8 positions matching TRBD1. In germline, CDR1 is SGDLS, CDR2 YYNGEE. CDR3 length: 14 residues. The ends lost 4 bases at V and 8 bases at J; junction bases unmatched: 7. The CDR3 is CASSILQGEGELFF. The CDR3 DNA reads as TGTGCCAGCAGCATACTACAGGGGGAAGGGGAGCTGTTTTTT.

J is TRBJ1-2 and V is TRBV18; D gene ambiguous. The CDR3 has 16 residues. CDR1 and CDR2 (germline): KGHSH, LQKENI. Trimming shortened V by 4 bases and J by 3 bases, and 18 bases separated the two germline ends. The CDR3 DNA sequence: TGTGCCAGCTCACTAAACATGGCCGATTCTGACTATGGCTACACCTTC. Its translation is CASSLNMADSDYGYTF. Based on the CDR3 plus reference TRBV18 and TRBJ1-2, the full variable domain is NAGVMQNPRHLVRRRGQEARLRCSPMKGHSHVYWYRQLPEEGLKFMVYLQKENIIDESGMPKERFSAEFPKEGPSILRIQQVVRGDSAAYFCASSLNMADSDYGYTFGSGTRLTVV.

In its sample, this clone was seen a few times. The V and J genes are TRBV7-9 and TRBJ2-7; a possible D gene is TRBD1 (6 bases). The CDR3 runs 16 residues. Germline V gene sequence: CDR1 SEHNR, CDR2 FQNEAQ (reference sequence). Between the trimmed V and J ends, which lost 1 base and 0 bases, there was a span of 13 bases. CDR3 region: CASSLGVQGTSYEQYF. CDR3 DNA sequence: TGTGCCAGCAGCTTAGGGGTTCAGGGGACCTCCTACGAGCAGTACTTC.

The table lists this clone with a count of one. The chain couples TRBV19 to TRBJ1-2; 8 bases fit TRBD1. V was pared by 4 bases and J by 3 bases, with 7 bases of the junction left unmatched. CDR1 LNHDA and CDR2 SQIVND come from the germline V gene (reference sequence). This CDR3 contains 15 residues. CDR3 amino acids: CASSTRGQGDYGYTF. The CDR3 nucleotides are TGTGCCAGTAGTACCCGTGGACAGGGAGACTATGGCTACACCTTC.

The chain couples TRBV24-1 to TRBJ2-4, with 9 bases matching TRBD2. Germline values: CDR1 KGHDR, CDR2 SFDVKD. This CDR3 spans 15 amino acids. The junction had 9 bases not matched to a gene; V was cut back by 5 bases and J by 8 bases. In DNA, the CDR3 is TGTGCCACCAGTGGCACTAGCGGGTCCTCCCACATTCAGTACTTC. It yields the protein CATSGTSGSSHIQYF.

J is TRBJ2-2 and V is TRBV9, with TRBD1 identical over 10 bases. J lost 6 bases, V lost 3 bases, and 11 bases had no gene match. Germline V gives CDR1 SGDLS, CDR2 YYNGEE. The CDR3 is 17 residues long. The chain's CDR3 is CASSALFRTGGSGELFF. CDR3 DNA sequence: TGTGCCAGCAGCGCCCTTTTTAGGACAGGGGGGTCCGGGGAGCTGTTTTTT.

The V and J genes are TRBV19 and TRBJ1-5; possible D gene TRBD1, 5 bases. Trimming left V 3 bases short and J 6 bases short, with 12 bases between. Germline V gene data show CDR1 as LNHDA and CDR2 as SQIVND (reference sequence). This CDR3 comprises 14 residues. CDR3 region: CASSIAGKSQPQHF. Here the CDR3 DNA reads TGTGCCAGTAGTATCGCAGGGAAAAGTCAGCCCCAGCATTTT. The full variable domain, its missing parts supplied by reference TRBV19 and TRBJ1-5, is DGGITQSPKYLFRKEGQNVTLSCEQNLNHDAMYWYRQDPGQGLRLIYYSQIVNDFQKGDIAEGYSVSREKKESFPLTVTSAQKNPTAFYLCASSIAGKSQPQHFGDGTRLSIL.

This clone has a handful of counts. The CDR3 reads CASSGGTTGTPNTDTQYF. CDR3 coding DNA: TGTGCCAGTAGTGGAGGGACCACCGGGACTCCCAACACAGATACGCAGTATTTT. The chain is built from TRBV19 and TRBJ2-3; D might be TRBD2 (6 bases). From germline, CDR1 is LNHDA and CDR2 SQIVND (reference sequence). V was pared by 5 bases and J by 2 bases, with 23 bases between. The CDR3 totals 18 residues.

The V call is TRBV5-1, the J call TRBJ2-2, with D unresolved. The CDR3 is 15 residues long. Germline CDR1 reads SGHRS; CDR2 reads YFSETQ. V lost 2 bases and J lost 0, with 8 bases in between. The CDR3 protein is CASSFGVSNTGELFF. CDR3 sequence (DNA): TGCGCCAGCAGCTTCGGTGTTTCGAACACCGGGGAGCTGTTTTTT.

This rearrangement joins TRBV15 to TRBJ1-6; 9 nucleotides match TRBD1. The CDR3 contains 20 residues. CDR1 and CDR2 (germline): LNHNV, YYDKDF (reference sequence). V shed 1 base and J 1 base; nucleotides not matched to a gene: 11. CDR3 in amino acids: CATSRAGQGSSLSYNSPLHF. The CDR3, as DNA: TGTGCCACCAGCAGAGCTGGACAGGGGTCTTCTTTGTCCTATAATTCACCCCTCCACTTT.

This chain connects TRBV2 to TRBJ1-2, with unresolved D. Germline CDR1 and CDR2: SNHLY and FYNNEI. The CDR3 runs to 14 residues. V dropped 6 bases and J dropped 2 bases, with 13 bases sitting between them. CDR3 sequence: CASSGTALNYGYTF. As DNA, the CDR3 is TGTGCCAGCAGCGGAACAGCCTTAAACTATGGCTACACCTTC.

The chain uses TRBV19 and TRBJ1-1; TRBD1 matches at 8 bases. The germline V gene has CDR1 LNHDA and CDR2 SQIVND (reference sequence). J was trimmed by 5 bases and V by 5 bases; bases with no gene match: 7. The CDR3 totals 14 residues. CDR3: CASSARGRATEAFF. The DNA of the CDR3 is TGTGCCAGTAGTGCCAGGGGGCGAGCTACTGAAGCTTTCTTT.

The chain uses TRBV18 and TRBJ1-5, with D perhaps TRBD1 (5 bases). This CDR3 spans 15 amino acids. Trimming cost V 4 bases and J 2 bases, with 12 bases left between them. The germline V gene has CDR1 KGHSH and CDR2 LQKENI. CDR3 DNA sequence: TGTGCCAGCTCACACATGCAGGGCGGCAATCAGCCCCAGCATTTT. Translating it yields CASSHMQGGNQPQHF. The variable domain in full, with the rest retrieved from reference TRBV18 and TRBJ1-5, is NAGVMQNPRHLVRRRGQEARLRCSPMKGHSHVYWYRQLPEEGLKFMVYLQKENIIDESGMPKERFSAEFPKEGPSILRIQQVVRGDSAAYFCASSHMQGGNQPQHFGDGTRLSIL.

The V and J genes are TRBV29-1 and TRBJ2-1; 7 bases align to TRBD2. The CDR3 totals 14 residues. V trimming: 8 bases; J trimming: 0 bases; junction bases outside the gene matches: 7. Germline V gene sequence: CDR1 SQVTM, CDR2 ANQGSEA. The DNA of the CDR3 is TGCAGCCTAATGGGGGGGAGCTCCTACAATGAGCAGTTCTTC. As protein: CSLMGGSSYNEQFF.

V and J are TRBV23-1 and TRBJ1-5, with unresolved D. TRBV23-1 is annotated as an ORF whose role is uncertain. The CDR3 runs to 13 residues. V dropped 7 bases and J dropped 3 bases, with 10 bases sitting between them. The CDR3 coding sequence is TGCGCCAGCATCAACAGCCTCAATCAGCCCCAGCATTTT. As protein: CASINSLNQPQHF.

The sample holds a few counts of this clone. The chain links TRBV6-2 or TRBV6-3 to TRBJ2-7; D not resolved. The germline CDR1 and CDR2 sequences are MNHEY and SVGEGT. V was pared by 2 bases and J by 2 bases, with 7 bases between. This CDR3 has 13 amino acids. The CDR3 reads CASSYIPTYEQYF. The CDR3 DNA reads TGTGCCAGCAGTTACATTCCTACCTACGAGCAGTACTTC.

V is TRBV29-1 and J is TRBJ2-2; 8 bases match TRBD2. This CDR3 comprises 15 residues. Germline V gives CDR1 SQVTM, CDR2 ANQGSEA. Trimming at V came to 6 bases and at J to 2 bases, leaving 8 bases not matched to a gene. The CDR3 bases are TGCAGCGTCCATAGCGGGGAACCTAACACCGGGGAGCTGTTTTTT. Translating gives CSVHSGEPNTGELFF.

J is TRBJ2-1 and V is TRBV24-1, with a weak D call TRBD2 (7 bases). Per the germline V gene, CDR1 is KGHDR and CDR2 is SFDVKD. This CDR3 has 14 amino acids. Between the trimmed V and J ends, which lost 2 bases and 9 bases, there was a span of 13 bases. CDR3 in DNA: TGTGCCACCAGTGATTCTGCGGGGGCGCGTGAGCAGTTCTTC. Protein sequence: CATSDSAGAREQFF.

DNA of the CDR3: TGTGCCAGCAGCGCCGTCCTACTAAACACTGAAGCTTTCTTT. It specifies CASSAVLLNTEAFF. The chain recombines TRBV9 with TRBJ1-1; D is undetermined. The CDR3 is 14 amino acids. Trimming cost V 3 bases and J 2 bases, with 11 bases left between them. CDR1 and CDR2 (germline): SGDLS, YYNGEE.

CDR3 in DNA: TGTGCCAGCACTCTAACGACAGGGTCAGGCGAGCAGTACTTC. This translates into CASTLTTGSGEQYF. This chain uses TRBV2 with TRBJ2-7; 7 nucleotides align to TRBD1. This CDR3 has 14 amino acids. Trimming at V came to 7 bases and at J to 6 bases, leaving 12 bases not matched to a gene. Looked up from germline, CDR1 is SNHLY and CDR2 is FYNNEI.

This chain joins TRBV7-2 and TRBJ1-4; 11 positions match TRBD1. J gave up 9 bases and V 5 bases, and 8 bases lay outside the gene matches. The CDR3 contains 15 residues. The V gene's germline CDR1 is SGHTA and CDR2 FQGNSA. CDR3 protein: CASSPWTGGTKKLFF. In nucleotides, the CDR3 is TGTGCCAGCAGCCCCTGGACAGGGGGCACGAAAAAACTGTTTTTT.

The V gene is TRBV7-9, the J gene TRBJ2-1, with 10 bases that match TRBD1. The germline gives CDR1 SEHNR, CDR2 FQNEAQ (reference sequence). This CDR3 contains 13 residues. Trimming cost V 5 bases and J 10 bases; bases outside gene matches: 5. The CDR3 protein is CASSQRTGGEQFF. DNA of the CDR3: TGTGCCAGCAGCCAACGGACAGGGGGGGAGCAGTTCTTC.

The chain recombines TRBV7-9 with TRBJ2-2, with 10 positions matching TRBD2. The CDR3 has 17 amino acids. CDR1 is SEHNR and CDR2 is FQNEAQ in the germline V gene (reference sequence). V lost 4 bases, J lost 7 bases, and 12 bases stayed unmatched. The CDR3 nucleotides read TGTGCCAGCAGCTCCACTCCCAGCGGGGGGGCCGGCGGGGAGCTGTTTTTT. Encoded protein: CASSSTPSGGAGGELFF. Together with reference TRBV7-9 and TRBJ2-2, the CDR3 gives the full variable domain: DTGVSQNPRHKITKRGQNVTFRCDPISEHNRLYWYRQTLGQGPEFLTYFQNEAQLEKSRLLSDRFSAERPKGSFSTLEIQRTEQGDSAMYLCASSSTPSGGAGGELFFGEGSRLTVL.